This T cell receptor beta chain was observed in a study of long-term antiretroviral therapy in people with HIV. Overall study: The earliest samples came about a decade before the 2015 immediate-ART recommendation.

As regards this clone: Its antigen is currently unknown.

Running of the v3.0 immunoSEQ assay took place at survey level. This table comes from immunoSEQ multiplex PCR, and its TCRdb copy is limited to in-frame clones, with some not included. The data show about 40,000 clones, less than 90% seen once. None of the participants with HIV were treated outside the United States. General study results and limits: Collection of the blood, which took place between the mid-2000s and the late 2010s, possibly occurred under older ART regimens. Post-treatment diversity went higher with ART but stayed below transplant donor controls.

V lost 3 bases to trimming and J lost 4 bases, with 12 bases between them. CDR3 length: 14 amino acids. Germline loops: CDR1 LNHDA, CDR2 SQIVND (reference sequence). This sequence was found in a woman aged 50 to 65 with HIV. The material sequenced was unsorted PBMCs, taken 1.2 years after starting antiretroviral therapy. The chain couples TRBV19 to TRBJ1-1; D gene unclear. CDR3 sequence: CASSIRQDGTEAFF. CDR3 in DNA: TGTGCCAGTAGTATTAGGCAGGACGGCACTGAAGCTTTCTTT. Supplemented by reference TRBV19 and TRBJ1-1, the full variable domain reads DGGITQSPKYLFRKEGQNVTLSCEQNLNHDAMYWYRQDPGQGLRLIYYSQIVNDFQKGDIAEGYSVSREKKESFPLTVTSAQKNPTAFYLCASSIRQDGTEAFFGQGTRLTVV.